One and the same sample provided the 2 T cell receptor beta chains below, sequenced in a study of blood T cells in healthy people across ages. With a J-beta primer mix and a sample-barcoded 5' primer, a second PCR ran roughly 6 to 11 cycles. TCRdb itself ran the 5' RACE reads through MiXCR, one entry per CDR3 protein. The data contain more than 450,000 distinct CDR3 sequences, roughly a quarter of them seen just once; the ten biggest clones take up approximately 3.5%. This sample was shared with a second study, whose subject was T cells of mothers and their children.

Sequenced sample: blood. The receptors were sampled from a boy aged 2 to 9 in good health.

This clonotype was picked up a small number of times. The chain joins TRBV5-1 to TRBJ1-1; D remains ambiguous. The CDR3 runs 15 residues. Germline V gene lookup returns CDR1 SGHRS and CDR2 YFSETQ. V lost 4 bases, J lost 0 bases, and 13 bases lay in between. The CDR3 nucleotides are TGCGCCAGCAGCCTACGCCTGAGAATGAACACTGAAGCTTTCTTT. Its translation is CASSLRLRMNTEAFF.

This clonotype was found a few times. A single base separates this from a much larger clone, so it may be a read error. The chain joins TRBV6-1 to TRBJ2-7; TRBD1 is a possible D gene (5 bases). CDR3 length: 13 residues. Germline CDR1 MNHNS, CDR2 SASEGT. This CDR3 is CAGSEGEYHEQYF. The CDR3 region has the DNA TGTGCCGGCAGTGAAGGGGAATACCACGAGCAGTACTTC.